The source of this T cell receptor beta chain is a study of T cells of healthy individuals. CDR3 size: 15 residues. V was pared by 1 base and J by 3 bases, with 9 bases between. Germline V lookup: CDR1 SEHNR, CDR2 FQNEAQ (reference sequence). This clonotype was picked up a small number of times. TCRdb reprocessed the 5' RACE reads via MiXCR and lists one record per CDR3 protein. This table has around 40,000 distinct CDR3 sequences, 4% to 5.5% appearing once. V and J are TRBV7-9 and TRBJ2-2; maybe TRBD2 (5 bases). This receptor was obtained from a human donor in good health. CDR3 protein: CASSLELGDTGELFF. For the CDR3, the DNA is TGTGCCAGCAGCTTAGAACTAGGCGACACCGGGGAGCTGTTTTTT.